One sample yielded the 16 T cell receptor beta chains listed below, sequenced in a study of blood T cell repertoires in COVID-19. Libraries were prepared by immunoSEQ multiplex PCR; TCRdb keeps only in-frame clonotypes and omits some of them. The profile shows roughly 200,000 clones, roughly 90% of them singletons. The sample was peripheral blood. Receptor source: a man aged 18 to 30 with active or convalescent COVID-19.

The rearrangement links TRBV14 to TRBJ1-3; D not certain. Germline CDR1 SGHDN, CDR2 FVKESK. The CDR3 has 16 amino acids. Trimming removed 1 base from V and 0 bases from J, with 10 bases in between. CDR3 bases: TGTGCCAGCAGCCAAGTTGGCGGCAGCTCTGGAAACACCATATATTTT. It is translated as CASSQVGGSSGNTIYF.

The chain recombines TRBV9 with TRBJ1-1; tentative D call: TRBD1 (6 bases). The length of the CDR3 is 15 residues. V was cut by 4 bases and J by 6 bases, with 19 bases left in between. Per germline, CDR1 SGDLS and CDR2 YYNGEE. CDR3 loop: CASSFRDIGPPEAFF. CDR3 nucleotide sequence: TGTGCCAGCAGCTTCCGGGACATCGGTCCTCCTGAAGCTTTCTTT.

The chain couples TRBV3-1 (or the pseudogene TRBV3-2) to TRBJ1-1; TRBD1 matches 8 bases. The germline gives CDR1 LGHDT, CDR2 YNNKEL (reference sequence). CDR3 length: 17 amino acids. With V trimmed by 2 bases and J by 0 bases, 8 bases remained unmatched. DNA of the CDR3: TGTGCCAGCAGCCAAACGACAGGGGCCGAAATGAACACTGAAGCTTTCTTT. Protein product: CASSQTTGAEMNTEAFF.

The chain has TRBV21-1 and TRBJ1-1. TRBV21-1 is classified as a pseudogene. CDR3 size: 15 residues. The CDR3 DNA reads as TGTGCCAGCAGCAAAGCGCGGGGGAGTCACACTGAAGCTTTCTTT. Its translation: CASSKARGSHTEAFF.

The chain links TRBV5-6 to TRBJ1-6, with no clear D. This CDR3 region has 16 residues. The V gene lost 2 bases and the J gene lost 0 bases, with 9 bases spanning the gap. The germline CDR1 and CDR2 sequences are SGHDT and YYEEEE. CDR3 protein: CASSFGRASYNSPLHF. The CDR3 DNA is TGTGCCAGCAGCTTTGGGAGGGCCTCCTATAATTCACCCCTCCACTTT.

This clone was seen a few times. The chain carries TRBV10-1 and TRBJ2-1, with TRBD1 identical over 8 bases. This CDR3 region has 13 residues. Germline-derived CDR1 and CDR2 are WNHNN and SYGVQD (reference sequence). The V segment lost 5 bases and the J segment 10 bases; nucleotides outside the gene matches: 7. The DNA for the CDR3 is TGCGCCAGCAGTCGGACAGGGATTGGGGAGCAGTTCTTC. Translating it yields CASSRTGIGEQFF.

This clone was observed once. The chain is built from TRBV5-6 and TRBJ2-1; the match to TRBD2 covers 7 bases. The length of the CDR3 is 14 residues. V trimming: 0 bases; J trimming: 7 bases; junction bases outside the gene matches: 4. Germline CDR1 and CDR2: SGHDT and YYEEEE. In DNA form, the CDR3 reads TGTGCCAGCAGCTTGGTCGGGGGGAGTAATGAGCAGTTCTTC. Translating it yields CASSLVGGSNEQFF.

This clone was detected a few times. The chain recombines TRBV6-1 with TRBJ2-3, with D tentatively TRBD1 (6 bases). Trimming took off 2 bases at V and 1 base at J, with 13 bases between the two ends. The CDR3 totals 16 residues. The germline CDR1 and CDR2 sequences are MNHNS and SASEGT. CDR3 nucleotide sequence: TGTGCCAGCAGTGAAATAGGGGGTGGCGGCACAGATACGCAGTATTTT. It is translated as CASSEIGGGGTDTQYF.

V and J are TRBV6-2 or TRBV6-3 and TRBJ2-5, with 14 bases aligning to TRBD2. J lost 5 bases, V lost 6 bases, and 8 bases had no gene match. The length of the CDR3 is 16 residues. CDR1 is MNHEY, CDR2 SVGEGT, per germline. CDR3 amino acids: CASSQGLAGAWETQYF. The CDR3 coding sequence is TGTGCCAGCAGCCAGGGACTAGCGGGAGCGTGGGAGACCCAGTACTTC.

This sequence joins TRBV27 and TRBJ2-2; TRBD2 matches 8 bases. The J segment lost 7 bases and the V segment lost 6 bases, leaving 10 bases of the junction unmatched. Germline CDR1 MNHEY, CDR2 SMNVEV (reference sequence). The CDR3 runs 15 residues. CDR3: CASSRGRGGFGELFF. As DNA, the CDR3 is TGTGCCAGCAGCCGCGGTCGCGGGGGGTTCGGGGAGCTGTTTTTT.

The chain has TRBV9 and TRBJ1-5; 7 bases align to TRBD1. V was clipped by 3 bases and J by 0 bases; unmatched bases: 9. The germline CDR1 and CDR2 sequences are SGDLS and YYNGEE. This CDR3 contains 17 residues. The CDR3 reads CASSDRGGRHSNQPQHF. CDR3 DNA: TGTGCCAGCAGCGACAGGGGAGGAAGACATAGCAATCAGCCCCAGCATTTT.

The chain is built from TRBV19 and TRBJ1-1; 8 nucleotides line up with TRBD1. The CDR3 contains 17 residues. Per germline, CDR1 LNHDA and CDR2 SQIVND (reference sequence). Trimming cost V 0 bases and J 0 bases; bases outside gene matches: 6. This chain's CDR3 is CASSIDGAGGMNTEAFF. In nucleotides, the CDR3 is TGTGCCAGTAGTATAGATGGGGCAGGGGGCATGAACACTGAAGCTTTCTTT.

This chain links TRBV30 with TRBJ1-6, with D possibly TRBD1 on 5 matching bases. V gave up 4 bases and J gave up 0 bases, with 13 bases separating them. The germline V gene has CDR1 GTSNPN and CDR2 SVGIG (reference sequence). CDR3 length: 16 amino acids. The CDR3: CAWNSYRGSYNSPLHF. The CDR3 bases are TGTGCCTGGAACAGCTATAGGGGCTCCTATAATTCACCCCTCCACTTT. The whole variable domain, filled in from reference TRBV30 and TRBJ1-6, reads SQTIHQWPATLVQPVGSPLSLECTVEGTSNPNLYWYRQAAGRGLQLLFYSVGIGQISSEVPQNLSASRPQDRQFILSSKKLLLSDSGFYLCAWNSYRGSYNSPLHFGNGTRLTVT.

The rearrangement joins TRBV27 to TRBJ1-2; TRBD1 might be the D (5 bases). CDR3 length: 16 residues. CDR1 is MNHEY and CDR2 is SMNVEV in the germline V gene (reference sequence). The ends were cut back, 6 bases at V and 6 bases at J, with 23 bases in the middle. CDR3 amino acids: CASSKLEGRGIDGYTF. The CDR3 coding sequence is TGTGCCAGCAGCAAACTCGAGGGACGGGGGATAGATGGCTACACCTTC.

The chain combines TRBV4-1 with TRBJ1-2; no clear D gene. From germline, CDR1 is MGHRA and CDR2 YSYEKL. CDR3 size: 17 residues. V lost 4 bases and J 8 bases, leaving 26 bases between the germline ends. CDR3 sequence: CASSLYPGKAREGGYTF. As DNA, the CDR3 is TGCGCCAGCAGCCTATATCCGGGGAAAGCGAGGGAAGGGGGCTACACCTTC.

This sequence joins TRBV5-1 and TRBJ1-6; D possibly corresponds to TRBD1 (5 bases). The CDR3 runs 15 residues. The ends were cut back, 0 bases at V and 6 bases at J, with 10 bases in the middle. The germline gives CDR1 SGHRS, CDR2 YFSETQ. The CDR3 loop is CASSLAWGGNSPLHF. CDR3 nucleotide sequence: TGCGCCAGCAGCTTGGCCTGGGGGGGTAATTCACCCCTCCACTTT. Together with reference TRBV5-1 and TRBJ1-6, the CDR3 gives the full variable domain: KAGVTQTPRYLIKTRGQQVTLSCSPISGHRSVSWYQQTPGQGLQFLFEYFSETQRNKGNFPGRFSGRQFSNSRSEMNVSTLELGDSALYLCASSLAWGGNSPLHFGNGTRLTVT.